Listed here are 32 T cell receptor beta chains from one sample, sequenced in a study of cytomegalovirus exposure and HLA in healthy donors (dated by TCRdb to the late 2010s). Library construction relied on the immunoSEQ multiplex PCR assay. A mixture of 60 forward primers for TCR Vbeta segments and 13 reverse primers for TCR Jbeta segments was used in the multiplex PCR. Imported from immuneACCESS, the table was reduced by TCRdb to in-frame sequences with V and J called. These copies leave out some clones; in studies compared against another copy, an unresolved V gene accounts for under half, and the cause of the remainder is not known. In all, the sample holds 95,000 or so clones, and about 86% of those were seen once. The ten largest clones capture around 4.2% of the sample. The sequenced material came from PBMCs. The receptors come from a woman aged 70-85 years in good health and CMV-seropositive.

This clone was seen only a few times. This rearrangement joins TRBV18 to TRBJ2-3; TRBD2 is a possible D gene (5 bases). The CDR3 totals 15 residues. Looked up from germline, CDR1 is KGHSH and CDR2 is LQKENI. The V end lost 1 base, the J end lost 0 bases, and 8 bases lay between the germline ends. Here the CDR3 reads CASSPLAISTDTQYF. CDR3 DNA sequence: TGTGCCAGCTCACCACTAGCGATTAGCACAGATACGCAGTATTTT.

With respect to this clone: One end of the junction does not line up with germline, which may come from a read error. V usage is TRBV16 and J usage is TRBJ2-7, with D possibly matching TRBD1 (6 bases). Germline loops: CDR1 KGHSY, CDR2 FQNENV. This CDR3 has 14 residues. CDR3 bases: TGTGCCAGCACCCAACAGGGACAACTATACGAGCAGTACTTC. This encodes CASTQQGQLYEQYF.

The chain is built from TRBV4-2 and TRBJ1-5; D unclear. Trimming cost V 0 bases and J 4 bases, with 7 bases left between them. Germline V gene lookup returns CDR1 LGHNA and CDR2 YNFKEQ. The CDR3 consists of 14 residues. The CDR3 DNA reads as TGTGCCAGCAGCCAAGAGGCAATGAATCAGCCCCAGCATTTT. This encodes CASSQEAMNQPQHF.

This rearrangement joins TRBV10-3 to TRBJ2-1; the match to TRBD2 covers 11 bases. CDR3 length: 16 amino acids. Germline V lookup: CDR1 ENHRY, CDR2 SYGVKD. Germline trimming cut 2 bases from V and 6 bases from J; bases unmatched to any gene: 6. The CDR3 DNA follows: TGTGCCATCAGTGAGCCAACTAGCGGGAGACGCAATGAGCAGTTCTTC. Amino acid sequence: CAISEPTSGRRNEQFF.

The chain employs TRBV2 and TRBJ2-2; TRBD2 agrees at 7 bases. Trimming cost V 4 bases and J 4 bases; bases outside gene matches: 6. CDR3 length: 15 residues. The V gene's germline CDR1 is SNHLY and CDR2 FYNNEI. The CDR3 nucleotides are TGTGCCAGCAGTGGAATGGGAGGGGTCACCGGGGAGCTGTTTTTT. Amino acids: CASSGMGGVTGELFF.

The chain joins TRBV5-1 to TRBJ2-1; no clear D gene. CDR1 SGHRS and CDR2 YFSETQ come from the germline V gene. This CDR3 comprises 15 residues. V dropped 2 bases and J dropped 9 bases, with 18 bases sitting between them. CDR3 region: CASSFNPDSPSEQFF. The DNA of the CDR3 is TGCGCCAGCAGCTTTAACCCTGACTCGCCTAGTGAGCAGTTCTTC.

V and J are TRBV25-1 and TRBJ1-2; 8 bases are a match to TRBD1. J lost 3 bases, V lost 6 bases, and 12 bases had no gene match. The CDR3 has 16 amino acids. From germline, CDR1 is MGHDK and CDR2 SYGVNS. CDR3 sequence reads: CASRRSGQGAYYGYTF. The CDR3 DNA reads as TGTGCCAGCAGGAGGTCGGGGCAGGGGGCTTACTATGGCTACACCTTC.

CDR3 nucleotide sequence: TGTGCCAGCAGTTCAACGGGACTAGGCTATGGCTACACCTTC. The encoded protein is CASSSTGLGYGYTF. The genes are TRBV27 and TRBJ1-2, with a tentative D call TRBD1 (5 bases). V was cut by 4 bases and J by 4 bases, with 13 bases left in between. CDR3 length equals 14 residues. CDR1 is MNHEY and CDR2 is SMNVEV in the germline V gene (reference sequence).

This sequence joins TRBV7-8 and TRBJ2-5, with a tentative D call TRBD2 (6 bases). The DNA matches TRBJ2-7 better at its end, which makes the J call doubtful. The V gene's germline CDR1 is SGHVS and CDR2 FQNEAQ. The CDR3 has 14 amino acids. CDR3 DNA sequence: TGTGCCAGCAGCTTACGCTCGGGAGAAGGCGAGCAGTACTTC. Translating gives CASSLRSGEGEQYF.

The rearrangement links TRBV7-2 to TRBJ2-5; 13 bases match TRBD2. The end of the DNA fits TRBJ2-7 better, so the J call may be wrong. The CDR3 totals 16 residues. The germline CDR1 and CDR2 sequences are SGHTA and FQGNSA. CDR3 loop: CASSLEGLAGRGEQYF. DNA for the CDR3: TGTGCCAGCAGCTTAGAGGGACTAGCGGGAAGAGGCGAGCAGTACTTC.

The chain is built from TRBV7-2 and TRBJ2-3; D gene uncertain. The CDR3 consists of 14 residues. The germline V gene has CDR1 SGHTA and CDR2 FQGNSA. V lost 5 bases and J 2 bases, leaving 11 bases between the germline ends. The CDR3: CASSTPDSTDTQYF. DNA of the CDR3: TGTGCCAGCAGCACCCCCGACTCCACAGATACGCAGTATTTT.

This clone was seen a few times. The gene calls are TRBV10-3 and TRBJ2-3; TRBD2 agrees at 9 bases. The J segment lost 0 bases and the V segment lost 3 bases, leaving 4 bases of the junction unmatched. The CDR3 is 16 residues long. The germline V gene encodes CDR1 ENHRY and CDR2 SYGVKD. DNA for the CDR3: TGTGCCATCAGTGATCGACTAGCGGCTAGCACAGATACGCAGTATTTT. This gives the protein CAISDRLAASTDTQYF.

V gene TRBV4-1 combines with J gene TRBJ2-5; 7 nucleotides align to TRBD1. The J call may be incorrect, as the DNA end agrees better with TRBJ2-7. Germline V CDR1 and CDR2: MGHRA, YSYEKL. The CDR3 extends over 17 amino acids. The CDR3 loop reads CASSQTTETGFSFEQYF. The CDR3 DNA reads TGCGCCAGCAGCCAAACCACGGAGACAGGGTTTTCGTTCGAGCAGTACTTC.

The rearrangement joins TRBV30 to TRBJ1-2, with TRBD1 identical over 7 bases. The germline CDR1 and CDR2 sequences are GTSNPN and SVGIG (reference sequence). Losses at the gene ends were 2 bases for V and 5 bases for J; bases not matched to a gene: 5. The CDR3 is 13 residues long. For the CDR3, the DNA is TGTGCCTGGAGTAGGGGGCCCATTTATGGCTACACCTTC. As protein: CAWSRGPIYGYTF.

This clone was observed a handful of times. The chain joins TRBV6-5 to TRBJ1-1; D perhaps matches TRBD1 (6 bases). V lost 7 bases and J 3 bases, leaving 15 bases between the germline ends. This CDR3 is 14 amino acids long. Looked up from germline, CDR1 is MNHEY and CDR2 is SVGAGI. The CDR3 reads CASTRQAADTEAFF. For the CDR3, the DNA is TGTGCCAGCACAAGACAGGCGGCGGACACTGAAGCTTTCTTT.

This sequence joins TRBV2 and TRBJ1-2; D is unresolved. The CDR3 sequence is 14 residues long. V shed 6 bases and J shed 0 bases, with 11 bases lying between them. CDR1 SNHLY and CDR2 FYNNEI come from the germline V gene. Written as DNA, the CDR3 is TGTGCCAGCAGAGGTGACATGACTAACTATGGCTACACCTTC. The encoded protein is CASRGDMTNYGYTF.

The V gene is TRBV18, the J gene TRBJ1-5; 8 bases map to TRBD1. CDR3 size: 15 residues. Germline assignment: CDR1 KGHSH and CDR2 LQKENI. The trim removed 5 bases at V and 2 bases at J, leaving 5 bases unmatched. CDR3 residues: CASSSQGVGNQPQHF. CDR3 nucleotide sequence: TGTGCCAGCTCATCACAGGGGGTAGGCAATCAGCCCCAGCATTTT.

This rearrangement joins TRBV5-8 to TRBJ2-7, with 10 positions matching TRBD2. There are 17 residues in the CDR3. Germline V gene sequence: CDR1 SGHTS, CDR2 YDEGEE. V shed 4 bases, J shed 2 bases, and the junction held 12 bases outside the gene matches. DNA for the CDR3: TGTGCCAGCAGCCGTACGAGAGCGGGAGGGGTTCCCTACGAGCAGTACTTC. As protein: CASSRTRAGGVPYEQYF.

V gene TRBV18 combines with J gene TRBJ2-1; 14 bases fit TRBD2. This CDR3 spans 19 amino acids. Trimming at V came to 3 bases and at J to 7 bases, leaving 14 bases not matched to a gene. Per the germline V gene, CDR1 is KGHSH and CDR2 is LQKENI. The CDR3 protein is CASSPAGTSGRGVRNEQFF. CDR3 DNA sequence: TGTGCCAGCTCACCGGCCGGGACTAGCGGGAGAGGTGTAAGGAATGAGCAGTTCTTC.

The chain combines TRBV15 with TRBJ1-1, with 7 bases matching TRBD1. The J segment lost 1 base and the V segment lost 5 bases, leaving 10 bases of the junction unmatched. CDR3 size: 16 residues. The V gene's germline CDR1 is LNHNV and CDR2 YYDKDF (reference sequence). CDR3 in amino acids: CATSAQGGVPNTEAFF. In DNA, the CDR3 is TGTGCCACCAGCGCCCAGGGGGGTGTCCCGAACACTGAAGCTTTCTTT.

The V gene is TRBV7-9, the J gene TRBJ1-5, with a possible D match to TRBD1 (6 bases). Trimming stripped 3 bases from V and 6 bases from J, with 9 bases between. Germline V gives CDR1 SEHNR, CDR2 FQNEAQ (reference sequence). This CDR3 has 13 residues. In DNA, the CDR3 is TGTGCCAGCAGCTTGAAAGGGGGTCAGCCCCAGCATTTT. Amino acids: CASSLKGGQPQHF.

In this sample, this clone turned up many times. The rearrangement links TRBV7-8 to TRBJ1-2; possible D gene TRBD1, 5 bases. Trimming cost V 1 base and J 5 bases, with 8 bases left between them. Germline V gives CDR1 SGHVS, CDR2 FQNEAQ. The CDR3 runs 13 residues. CDR3 nucleotides: TGTGCCAGCAGCTTAGGGAGGGGTTATGGCTACACCTTC. Translating gives CASSLGRGYGYTF.

The chain uses TRBV14 and TRBJ1-1; the D gene is possibly TRBD1 (6 bases). The length of the CDR3 is 19 residues. The ends were cut back, 0 bases at V and 0 bases at J, with 20 bases in the middle. Germline lookup yields CDR1 SGHDN and CDR2 FVKESK. The CDR3 DNA reads as TGTGCCAGCAGCCAAGAATCTCTGTACAGGGTAAGAATGAACACTGAAGCTTTCTTT. This translates into CASSQESLYRVRMNTEAFF.

V usage is TRBV18 and J usage is TRBJ1-3; 7 bases align to TRBD1. The V segment lost 2 bases and the J segment 0 bases; nucleotides outside the gene matches: 7. Germline-derived CDR1 and CDR2 are KGHSH and LQKENI. The CDR3 sequence is 17 residues long. The CDR3 spells CASSPSQQGSSGNTIYF. In nucleotides, the CDR3 is TGTGCCAGCTCACCATCCCAACAGGGGAGCTCTGGAAACACCATATATTTT.

The chain joins TRBV10-3 to TRBJ1-1; possible D gene TRBD1, 6 bases. The germline CDR1 and CDR2 sequences are ENHRY and SYGVKD. Trimming stripped 7 bases from V and 4 bases from J, with 22 bases between. The CDR3 extends over 16 amino acids. The CDR3 loop is CAIKVSDSFLPTEAFF. The CDR3, as DNA: TGTGCCATCAAAGTCTCGGACAGCTTCCTTCCCACTGAAGCTTTCTTT.

The chain uses TRBV4-2 and TRBJ2-1; 15 nucleotides match TRBD2. The CDR3 length is 17 residues. CDR1 and CDR2 from the germline V gene are LGHNA and YNFKEQ. J was trimmed by 7 bases and V by 5 bases; bases with no gene match: 9. The CDR3, as DNA: TGTGCCAGCAGCTTCGGACTAGCGGGAGGGCGAGGGAATGAGCAGTTCTTC. Translated, it gives CASSFGLAGGRGNEQFF.

The J gene is TRBJ1-2, the V gene TRBV28, with unresolved D. The V gene lost 0 bases and the J gene lost 2 bases, with 10 bases spanning the gap. The CDR3 spans 15 residues. Germline CDR1 reads MDHEN; CDR2 reads SYDVKM. CDR3 in DNA: TGTGCCAGCAGTTTATGGCGGGAGGCCAACTATGGCTACACCTTC. Translated, it gives CASSLWREANYGYTF.

The rearrangement links TRBV5-1 to TRBJ2-1, with D perhaps matching TRBD2 (6 bases). The V end lost 4 bases, the J end lost 1 base, and 12 bases lay between the germline ends. This CDR3 contains 15 residues. Germline loops: CDR1 SGHRS, CDR2 YFSETQ. This CDR3 is CASSARDQSYNEQFF. As DNA, the CDR3 is TGCGCCAGCAGCGCGCGGGACCAATCCTACAATGAGCAGTTCTTC.

The genes are TRBV4-2 and TRBJ2-7, with TRBD1 identical over 10 bases. Germline CDR1 is LGHNA and CDR2 is YNFKEQ. This CDR3 has 18 residues. Trimming took 2 bases from V and 0 from J; bases not matched to a gene: 10. The CDR3 spells CASSQLPGQGTSSYEQYF. The DNA of the CDR3 is TGTGCCAGCAGCCAACTCCCGGGACAGGGGACCAGCTCCTACGAGCAGTACTTC.

The chain links TRBV19 to TRBJ2-2; no firm D call. This CDR3 spans 15 amino acids. Trimming left V 2 bases short and J 6 bases short, with 13 bases between. Germline loops: CDR1 LNHDA, CDR2 SQIVND (reference sequence). The CDR3 DNA reads TGTGCCAGTAGTATACTCGGCGGAACGGCCGGGGAGCTGTTTTTT. This sequence encodes CASSILGGTAGELFF.

The chain joins TRBV29-1 to TRBJ2-2, with TRBD2 matching over 8 bases. Germline values: CDR1 SQVTM, CDR2 ANQGSEA. CDR3 length: 14 residues. V lost 5 bases to trimming and J lost 5 bases; unmatched junction nucleotides: 7. The CDR3 spells CSVPREGRTGELFF. CDR3 nucleotide sequence: TGCAGCGTTCCCCGGGAGGGGAGAACCGGGGAGCTGTTTTTT.

This clone has only one observation. This chain uses TRBV12-5 with TRBJ2-3, with a tentative D call TRBD2 (6 bases). V lost 8 bases to trimming and J lost 2 bases, with 23 bases between them. Germline V gene data show CDR1 as LGHNT and CDR2 as FRNRAP. The CDR3 covers 17 residues. DNA of the CDR3: TGTGCTAGTACTCCCCCTTGGGCTAGCGATTCCACAGATACGCAGTATTTT. Translating it yields CASTPPWASDSTDTQYF.